The 27 T cell receptor beta chains reported below all come from one sample, sequenced in a study of cytomegalovirus exposure and HLA in healthy donors. PCR primers comprised 60 Vbeta and 13 Jbeta primers. Produced via immunoSEQ multiplex PCR; TCRdb's table is partial and in-frame only. The table lists 150,000 to 200,000 clones, about 81% of them singletons, with roughly 2.1% in the top ten. The sample consisted of PBMCs. The receptors shown here come from a woman aged 18-29 years in good health and CMV-seropositive.

The chain couples TRBV29-1 to TRBJ2-7; possibly TRBD2 for D (6 bases). Trimming cost V 7 bases and J 4 bases, with 17 bases left between them. The CDR3 runs 13 residues. Germline lookup yields CDR1 SQVTM and CDR2 ANQGSEA. CDR3 bases: TGCAGCGCCCGGGGTGCCGGGGGATACGAGCAGTACTTC. Encoded protein: CSARGAGGYEQYF.

The chain couples TRBV9 to TRBJ2-3; D ambiguous. This CDR3 is built from 13 residues. The V end lost 1 base, the J end lost 3 bases, and 6 bases lay between the germline ends. Germline V gives CDR1 SGDLS, CDR2 YYNGEE. Here the CDR3 DNA reads TGTGCCAGCAGCGTACTCAGTACAGATACGCAGTATTTT. Its translation: CASSVLSTDTQYF. Using reference TRBV9 and TRBJ2-3 for the parts outside the CDR3, the full variable domain is DSGVTQTPKHLITATGQRVTLRCSPRSGDLSVYWYQQSLDQGLQFLIQYYNGEERAKGNILERFSAQQFPDLHSELNLSSLELGDSALYFCASSVLSTDTQYFGPGTRLTVL.

This clone was seen more than once but under ten times. The V gene is TRBV11-2, the J gene TRBJ2-7, with a tentative D call TRBD2 (6 bases). Deletions cut 5 bases from V and 2 bases from J, with 16 bases between. Per the germline V gene, CDR1 is SGHAT and CDR2 is FQNNGV. The CDR3 contains 15 residues. Written as DNA, the CDR3 is TGTGCCAGCAGCCAATCGGGGGTCATTGCCTACGAGCAGTACTTC. Translated, it gives CASSQSGVIAYEQYF.

V gene TRBV7-2 combines with J gene TRBJ2-2; perhaps TRBD2 as D (5 bases). Trimming took off 5 bases at V and 1 base at J, with 8 bases between the two ends. Germline V gene data show CDR1 as SGHTA and CDR2 as FQGNSA. The CDR3 totals 14 residues. DNA of the CDR3: TGTGCCAGCAGCGCGGGCCAGAACACCGGGGAGCTGTTTTTT. Translated: CASSAGQNTGELFF.

V is TRBV6-5 and J is TRBJ1-1; 12 bases map to TRBD1. Germline lookup yields CDR1 MNHEY and CDR2 SVGAGI. V lost 5 bases, J lost 6 bases, and 7 bases stayed unmatched. CDR3 size: 15 residues. This chain's CDR3 is CASSVGTGGVAEAFF. Written as DNA, the CDR3 is TGTGCCAGCAGTGTAGGGACAGGGGGCGTCGCTGAAGCTTTCTTT.

The gene calls are TRBV14 and TRBJ2-1, with 8 bases identical to TRBD2. The CDR3 loop spans 16 amino acids. Trimming took 3 bases from V and 7 from J; bases not matched to a gene: 11. Germline assignment: CDR1 SGHDN and CDR2 FVKESK. The CDR3 DNA reads TGTGCCAGCAGCCAGACCGGGGGGGTAAAGTGGAATGAGCAGTTCTTC. Its translation: CASSQTGGVKWNEQFF.

This clone was seen just once. The rearrangement joins TRBV27 to TRBJ2-4; tentatively, D is TRBD1 (6 bases). Germline CDR1 is MNHEY and CDR2 is SMNVEV (reference sequence). This CDR3 spans 14 amino acids. The V and J ends lost 2 bases and 4 bases respectively, with 9 bases between them. CDR3 nucleotide sequence: TGTGCCAGCAGTTTACGGGACACGAAAAACATTCAGTACTTC. This gives the protein CASSLRDTKNIQYF.

The rearrangement links TRBV20-1 to TRBJ2-1; the D is unclear. Per the germline V gene, CDR1 is DFQATT and CDR2 is SNEGSKA (reference sequence). There are 9 residues in the CDR3. V lost 6 bases and J lost 9, with 6 bases in between. In DNA, the CDR3 is TGCAGTGCCTCCCGTGAGCAGTTCTTC. This translates into CSASREQFF.

The chain employs TRBV5-1 and TRBJ2-2, with D possibly TRBD1 on 6 matching bases. V was trimmed by 3 bases and J by 1 base, leaving 7 bases between them. Germline loops: CDR1 SGHRS, CDR2 YFSETQ. This CDR3 comprises 14 residues. In nucleotides, the CDR3 is TGCGCCAGCAGCTGGGGGCAGAACACCGGGGAGCTGTTTTTT. Its protein is CASSWGQNTGELFF.

The chain uses TRBV4-1 and TRBJ2-1, with 7 nucleotides matching TRBD2. Germline V gene lookup returns CDR1 MGHRA and CDR2 YSYEKL. V shed 2 bases and J 1 base; nucleotides not matched to a gene: 5. The CDR3 totals 16 residues. The CDR3 sequence is CASSQMSGASYNEQFF. CDR3 DNA: TGCGCCAGCAGCCAAATGAGCGGGGCATCCTACAATGAGCAGTTCTTC.

In this sample, this clone turned up once. V gene TRBV4-2 combines with J gene TRBJ1-2; D ambiguous. The CDR3 runs to 16 residues. Germline V gene lookup returns CDR1 LGHNA and CDR2 YNFKEQ. V lost 0 bases and J 8 bases, leaving 19 bases between the germline ends. CDR3 protein: CASSQDWRVVGSGYTF. CDR3 in DNA: TGTGCCAGCAGCCAAGATTGGAGGGTAGTCGGTTCGGGCTACACCTTC.

A few counts support this clone. The chain combines TRBV28 with TRBJ1-3; 8 bases align to TRBD1. The V and J ends lost 5 bases and 0 bases, in that order; junction bases with no gene match: 6. The CDR3 length is 16 residues. Germline-derived CDR1 and CDR2 are MDHEN and SYDVKM. The CDR3 bases are TGTGCCAGCAGTGCCTACCAGGGGGCCTCTGGAAACACCATATATTTT. It encodes CASSAYQGASGNTIYF.

V and J are TRBV7-9 and TRBJ2-3, with D uncertain. This CDR3 comprises 13 residues. Germline lookup yields CDR1 SEHNR and CDR2 FQNEAQ (reference sequence). V gave up 2 bases and J gave up 2 bases, with 5 bases separating them. The CDR3 loop is CASSLLYTDTQYF. The CDR3 coding sequence is TGTGCCAGCAGCTTACTGTACACAGATACGCAGTATTTT.

The chain combines TRBV4-3 with TRBJ1-6; D unresolved. The length of the CDR3 is 10 residues. Trimming stripped 7 bases from V and 9 bases from J, with 4 bases between. Germline CDR1 LGHNA, CDR2 YSLEER. Here the CDR3 DNA reads TGCGCCAGCATCCGTTCACCCCTCCACTTT. Amino acids: CASIRSPLHF.

The chain couples TRBV4-1 to TRBJ2-5; TRBD2 matches at 7 bases. The V and J ends lost 0 bases and 6 bases, in that order; junction bases with no gene match: 7. The CDR3 covers 15 residues. Germline-derived CDR1 and CDR2 are MGHRA and YSYEKL. This CDR3 is CASSQDPGLSKTQYF. The DNA of the CDR3 is TGCGCCAGCAGCCAAGACCCGGGACTATCGAAGACCCAGTACTTC.

The chain is built from TRBV18 and TRBJ1-4, with 7 positions matching TRBD1. Germline V lookup: CDR1 KGHSH, CDR2 LQKENI. The CDR3 is 17 amino acids. V lost 3 bases to trimming and J lost 0 bases; unmatched junction nucleotides: 7. The DNA of the CDR3 is TGTGCCAGCTCACCGGTCCCGGGACAGACAACTAATGAAAAACTGTTTTTT. It yields the protein CASSPVPGQTTNEKLFF.

This sequence joins TRBV25-1 and TRBJ1-1; 7 bases are shared with TRBD1. The CDR3 contains 12 residues. V gave up 5 bases and J gave up 10 bases; unmatched junction bases: 7. Germline V gene sequence: CDR1 MGHDK, CDR2 SYGVNS. The CDR3 DNA reads as TGTGCCAGCAGTAATCGACAGGGTCGAGCTTTCTTT. As protein: CASSNRQGRAFF.

V usage is TRBV5-1 and J usage is TRBJ2-3, with 11 bases lining up with TRBD2. Unmatched junction bases numbered 7, after V lost 0 bases and J lost 4 bases. There are 17 residues in the CDR3. The germline V gene encodes CDR1 SGHRS and CDR2 YFSETQ. CDR3 sequence (DNA): TGCGCCAGCAGCTTGGGCGTAGCGGGGGGGCCCTCAGATACGCAGTATTTT. Amino acid sequence: CASSLGVAGGPSDTQYF.

This chain joins TRBV5-4 and TRBJ1-1, with D possibly being TRBD1 (6 bases). Trimming cost V 5 bases and J 6 bases, with 20 bases left between them. This CDR3 comprises 15 residues. Germline V gives CDR1 SGHNT, CDR2 YYREEE (reference sequence). In DNA, the CDR3 is TGTGCCAGCAGGCCAACCTCCACAGGGCGGGCTGAAGCTTTCTTT. Its translation is CASRPTSTGRAEAFF.

The V gene is TRBV7-9, the J gene TRBJ2-1; 9 bases line up with TRBD2. This CDR3 contains 17 residues. The germline CDR1 and CDR2 sequences are SEHNR and FQNEAQ (reference sequence). The trim removed 5 bases at V and 4 bases at J, leaving 12 bases unmatched. The CDR3 sequence: CASSGGKRGAVYNEQFF. The CDR3 DNA reads as TGTGCCAGCAGCGGGGGGAAGCGGGGGGCAGTGTACAATGAGCAGTTCTTC.

The count of this clone is one. The chain employs TRBV2 and TRBJ2-5; no reliable D call. This CDR3 has 15 residues. V was shortened by 4 bases and J by 4 bases, with 16 bases between the two germline ends. Germline V CDR1 and CDR2: SNHLY, FYNNEI. CDR3 protein: CASSVFPENPETQYF. CDR3 nucleotide sequence: TGTGCCAGCAGTGTCTTTCCGGAGAACCCAGAGACCCAGTACTTC.

The CDR3 DNA follows: TGCAGCGTTGAAGAGGGCCATGGCTACACCTTC. Translating gives CSVEEGHGYTF. The J gene is TRBJ1-2, the V gene TRBV29-1; D is undetermined. Trimming stripped 0 bases from V and 6 bases from J, with 5 bases between. The CDR3 has 11 residues. Germline assignment: CDR1 SQVTM and CDR2 ANQGSEA.

J is TRBJ2-2 and V is TRBV6-1; 8 bases fit TRBD1. This CDR3 is 16 amino acids long. Trimming removed 1 base from V and 2 bases from J; junction bases left unmatched: 3. Germline lookup yields CDR1 MNHNS and CDR2 SASEGT. CDR3 bases: TGTGCCAGCAGTGAAGTCGCAGGGGGCAACACCGGGGAGCTGTTTTTT. This sequence encodes CASSEVAGGNTGELFF.

This clone was detected a few times. V usage is TRBV7-2 and J usage is TRBJ2-5; 10 bases are a match to TRBD1. The V gene's germline CDR1 is SGHTA and CDR2 FQGNSA. CDR3 size: 16 residues. Trimming at V came to 5 bases and at J to 1 base, leaving 7 bases not matched to a gene. The CDR3 DNA reads TGTGCCAGCAGCAAGGACAGGGGGGGCCCCCAAGAGACCCAGTACTTC. This encodes CASSKDRGGPQETQYF. The whole variable domain, filled in from reference TRBV7-2 and TRBJ2-5, reads GAGVSQSPSNKVTEKGKDVELRCDPISGHTALYWYRQSLGQGLEFLIYFQGNSAPDKSGLPSDRFSAERTGGSVSTLTIQRTQQEDSAVYLCASSKDRGGPQETQYFGPGTRLLVL.

The chain has TRBV11-2 and TRBJ2-7; TRBD1 aligns across 7 bases. CDR1 and CDR2 from the germline V gene are SGHAT and FQNNGV. Trimming took 4 bases from V and 5 from J; bases not matched to a gene: 8. The CDR3 sequence is 14 residues long. CDR3: CASSSKGGADEQYF. The CDR3 nucleotides read TGTGCCAGCAGCTCGAAAGGGGGCGCGGACGAGCAGTACTTC. Combining the CDR3 with reference TRBV11-2 and TRBJ2-7 gives the whole variable domain EAGVAQSPRYKIIEKRQSVAFWCNPISGHATLYWYQQILGQGPKLLIQFQNNGVVDDSQLPKDRFSAERLKGVDSTLKIQPAKLEDSAVYLCASSSKGGADEQYFGPGTRLTVT.

The chain is built from TRBV2 and TRBJ1-3; TRBD1 matches 9 bases. The CDR3 consists of 15 residues. Germline assignment: CDR1 SNHLY and CDR2 FYNNEI. With 4 bases clipped from V and 4 bases from J, the junction kept 5 bases outside the gene matches. The DNA for the CDR3 is TGTGCCAGCAGTGGGGACAGGGTTCAAGGAAACACCATATATTTT. Amino acids: CASSGDRVQGNTIYF.

The chain uses TRBV9 and TRBJ1-3; the D is unclear. The V and J ends lost 3 bases and 4 bases respectively, with 20 bases between them. Germline CDR1 SGDLS, CDR2 YYNGEE. The CDR3 covers 17 residues. The CDR3: CASSASPSRLSGNTIYF. In DNA, the CDR3 is TGTGCCAGCAGCGCCTCCCCGAGCCGCCTGTCCGGAAACACCATATATTTT.